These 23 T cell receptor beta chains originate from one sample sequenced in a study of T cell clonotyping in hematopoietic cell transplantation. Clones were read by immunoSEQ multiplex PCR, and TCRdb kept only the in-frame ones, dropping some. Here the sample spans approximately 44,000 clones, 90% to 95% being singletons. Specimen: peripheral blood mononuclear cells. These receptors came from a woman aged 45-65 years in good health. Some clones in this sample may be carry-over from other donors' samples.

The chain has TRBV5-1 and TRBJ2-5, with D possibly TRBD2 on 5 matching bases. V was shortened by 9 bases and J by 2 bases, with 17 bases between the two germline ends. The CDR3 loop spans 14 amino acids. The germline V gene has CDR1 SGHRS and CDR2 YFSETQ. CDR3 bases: TGCGCCACCACTTGGGCCGGGAATCAAGAGACCCAGTACTTC. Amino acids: CATTWAGNQETQYF.

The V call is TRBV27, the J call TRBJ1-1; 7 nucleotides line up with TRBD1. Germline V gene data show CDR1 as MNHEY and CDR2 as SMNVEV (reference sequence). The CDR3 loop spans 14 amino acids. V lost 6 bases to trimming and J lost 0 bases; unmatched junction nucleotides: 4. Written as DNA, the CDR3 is TGTGCCAGCAGGCCACAGGGGATGAACACTGAAGCTTTCTTT. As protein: CASRPQGMNTEAFF.

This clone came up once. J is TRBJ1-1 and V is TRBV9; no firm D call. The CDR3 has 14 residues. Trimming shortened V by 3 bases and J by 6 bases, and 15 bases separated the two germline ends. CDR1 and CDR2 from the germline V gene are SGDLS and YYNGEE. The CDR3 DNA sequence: TGTGCCAGCAGCGACGTCCAAAGGGTCCCTGAAGCTTTCTTT. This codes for CASSDVQRVPEAFF.

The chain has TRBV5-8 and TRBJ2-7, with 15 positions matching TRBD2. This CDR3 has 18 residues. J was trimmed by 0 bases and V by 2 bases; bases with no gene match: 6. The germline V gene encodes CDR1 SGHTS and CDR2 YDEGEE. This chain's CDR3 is CASSLGTSGGLYSYEQYF. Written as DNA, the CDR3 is TGTGCCAGCAGCTTAGGGACTAGCGGGGGGTTGTACTCCTACGAGCAGTACTTC.

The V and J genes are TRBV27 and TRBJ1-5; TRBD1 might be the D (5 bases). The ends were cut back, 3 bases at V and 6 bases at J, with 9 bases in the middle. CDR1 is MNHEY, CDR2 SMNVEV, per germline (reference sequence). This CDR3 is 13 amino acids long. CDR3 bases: TGTGCCAGCAGTTTCAGGGAAGGTCAGCCCCAGCATTTT. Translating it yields CASSFREGQPQHF.

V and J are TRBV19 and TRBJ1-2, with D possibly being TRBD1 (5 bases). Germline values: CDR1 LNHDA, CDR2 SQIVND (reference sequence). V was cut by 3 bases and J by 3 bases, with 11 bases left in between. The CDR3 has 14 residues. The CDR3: CASSIRDVDYGYTF. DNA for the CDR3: TGTGCCAGTAGTATCAGGGACGTCGACTATGGCTACACCTTC. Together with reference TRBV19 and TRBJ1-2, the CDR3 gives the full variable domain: DGGITQSPKYLFRKEGQNVTLSCEQNLNHDAMYWYRQDPGQGLRLIYYSQIVNDFQKGDIAEGYSVSREKKESFPLTVTSAQKNPTAFYLCASSIRDVDYGYTFGSGTRLTVV.

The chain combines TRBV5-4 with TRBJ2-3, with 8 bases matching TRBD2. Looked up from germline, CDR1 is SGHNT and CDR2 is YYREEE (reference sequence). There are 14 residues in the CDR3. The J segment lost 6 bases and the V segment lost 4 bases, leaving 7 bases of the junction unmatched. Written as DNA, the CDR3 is TGTGCCAGCAGCCCGAGGGGACTAGACGATACGCAGTATTTT. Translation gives CASSPRGLDDTQYF. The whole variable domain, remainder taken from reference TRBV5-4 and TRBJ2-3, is ETGVTQSPTHLIKTRGQQVTLRCSSQSGHNTVSWYQQALGQGPQFIFQYYREEENGRGNFPPRFSGLQFPNYSSELNVNALELDDSALYLCASSPRGLDDTQYFGPGTRLTVL.

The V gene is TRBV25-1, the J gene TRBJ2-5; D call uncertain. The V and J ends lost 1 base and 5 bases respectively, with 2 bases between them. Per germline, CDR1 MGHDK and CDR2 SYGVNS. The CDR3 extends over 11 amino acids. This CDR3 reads CASSEWETQYF. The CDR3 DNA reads TGTGCCAGCAGTGAATGGGAGACCCAGTACTTC.

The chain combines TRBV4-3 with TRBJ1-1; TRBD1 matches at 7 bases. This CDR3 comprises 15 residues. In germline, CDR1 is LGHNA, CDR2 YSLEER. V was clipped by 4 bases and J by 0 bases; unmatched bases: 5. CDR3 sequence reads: CASSRGGQMNTEAFF. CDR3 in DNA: TGCGCCAGCAGCCGCGGGGGACAGATGAACACTGAAGCTTTCTTT.

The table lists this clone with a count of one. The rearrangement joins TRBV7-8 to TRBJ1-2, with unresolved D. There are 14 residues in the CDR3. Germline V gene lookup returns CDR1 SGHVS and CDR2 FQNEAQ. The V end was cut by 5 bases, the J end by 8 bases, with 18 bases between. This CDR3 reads CASSQIDPTRGYTF. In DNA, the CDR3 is TGTGCCAGCAGCCAGATTGACCCTACTCGGGGCTACACCTTC.

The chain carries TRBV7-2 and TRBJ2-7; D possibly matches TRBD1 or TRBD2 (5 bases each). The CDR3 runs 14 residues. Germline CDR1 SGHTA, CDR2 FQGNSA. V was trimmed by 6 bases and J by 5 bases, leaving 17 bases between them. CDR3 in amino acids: CASSQGHPGDEQYF. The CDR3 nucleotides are TGTGCCAGCAGTCAAGGACACCCCGGGGACGAGCAGTACTTC.

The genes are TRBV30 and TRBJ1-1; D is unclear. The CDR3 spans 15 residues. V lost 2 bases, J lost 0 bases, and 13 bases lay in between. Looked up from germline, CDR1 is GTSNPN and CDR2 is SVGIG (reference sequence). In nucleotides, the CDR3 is TGTGCCTGGAGTAGGAAAGTAGAGATGAACACTGAAGCTTTCTTT. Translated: CAWSRKVEMNTEAFF.

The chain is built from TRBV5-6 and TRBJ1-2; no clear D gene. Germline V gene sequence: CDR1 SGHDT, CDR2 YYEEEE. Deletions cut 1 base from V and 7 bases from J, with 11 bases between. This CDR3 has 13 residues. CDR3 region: CASSLFSAGGYTF. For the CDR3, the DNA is TGTGCCAGCAGCTTGTTCAGCGCTGGTGGCTACACCTTC.

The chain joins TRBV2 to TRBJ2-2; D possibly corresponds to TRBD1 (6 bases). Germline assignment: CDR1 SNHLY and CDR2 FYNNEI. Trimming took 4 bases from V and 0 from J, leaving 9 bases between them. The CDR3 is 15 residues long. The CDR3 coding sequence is TGTGCCAGCAGTGCAAGGACAGCGAACACCGGGGAGCTGTTTTTT. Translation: CASSARTANTGELFF.

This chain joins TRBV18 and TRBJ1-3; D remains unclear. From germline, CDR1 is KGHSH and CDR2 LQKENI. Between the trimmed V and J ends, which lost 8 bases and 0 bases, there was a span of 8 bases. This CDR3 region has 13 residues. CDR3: CASETSSGNTIYF. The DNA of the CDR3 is TGTGCCAGCGAGACCAGCTCTGGAAACACCATATATTTT.

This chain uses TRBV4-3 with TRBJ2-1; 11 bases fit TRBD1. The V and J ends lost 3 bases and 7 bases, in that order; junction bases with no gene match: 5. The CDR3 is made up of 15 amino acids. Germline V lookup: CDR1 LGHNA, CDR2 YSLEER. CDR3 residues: CASSQDRGRANEQFF. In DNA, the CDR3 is TGCGCCAGCAGCCAGGACAGGGGGCGAGCGAATGAGCAGTTCTTC.

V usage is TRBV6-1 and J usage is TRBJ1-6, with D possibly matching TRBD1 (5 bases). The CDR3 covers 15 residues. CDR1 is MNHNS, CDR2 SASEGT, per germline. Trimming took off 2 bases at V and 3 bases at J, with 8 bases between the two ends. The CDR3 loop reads CASSELDSYNSPLHF. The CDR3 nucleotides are TGTGCCAGCAGTGAATTAGACAGCTATAATTCACCCCTCCACTTT.

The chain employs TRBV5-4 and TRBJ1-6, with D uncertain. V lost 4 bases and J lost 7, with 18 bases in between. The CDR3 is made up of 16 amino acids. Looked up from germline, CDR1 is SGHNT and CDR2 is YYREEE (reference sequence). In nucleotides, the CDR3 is TGTGCCAGCAGCCCGGGTCCCTCGGCTAGGAATTCACCCCTCCACTTT. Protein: CASSPGPSARNSPLHF.

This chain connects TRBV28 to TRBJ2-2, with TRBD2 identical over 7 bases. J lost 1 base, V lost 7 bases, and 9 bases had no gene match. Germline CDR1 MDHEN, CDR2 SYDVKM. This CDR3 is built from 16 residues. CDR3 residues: CASKPGGGLNTGELFF. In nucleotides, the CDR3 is TGTGCCAGCAAACCCGGCGGGGGTTTGAACACCGGGGAGCTGTTTTTT. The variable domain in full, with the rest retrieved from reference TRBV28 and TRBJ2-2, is DVKVTQSSRYLVKRTGEKVFLECVQDMDHENMFWYRQDPGLGLRLIYFSYDVKMKEKGDIPEGYSVSREKKERFSLILESASTNQTSMYLCASKPGGGLNTGELFFGEGSRLTVL.

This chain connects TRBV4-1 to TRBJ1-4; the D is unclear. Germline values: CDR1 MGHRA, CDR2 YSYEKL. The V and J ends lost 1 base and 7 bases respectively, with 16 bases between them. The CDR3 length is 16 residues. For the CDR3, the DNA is TGCGCCAGCAGCCAAGTCGGTTTTGGGCCGGGTGAAAAACTGTTTTTT. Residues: CASSQVGFGPGEKLFF.

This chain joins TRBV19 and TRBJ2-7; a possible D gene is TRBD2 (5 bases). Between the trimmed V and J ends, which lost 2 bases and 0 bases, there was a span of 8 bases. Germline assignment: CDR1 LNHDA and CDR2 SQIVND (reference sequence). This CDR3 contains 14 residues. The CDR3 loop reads CASSISRDSYEQYF. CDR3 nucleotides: TGTGCCAGTAGTATATCCCGGGACTCCTACGAGCAGTACTTC.

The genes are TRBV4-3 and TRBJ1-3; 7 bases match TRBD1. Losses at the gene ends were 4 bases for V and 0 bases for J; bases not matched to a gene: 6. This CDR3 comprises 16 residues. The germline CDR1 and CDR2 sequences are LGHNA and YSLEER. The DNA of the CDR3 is TGCGCCAGCAGCCTAGACAGGGCAAGCTCTGGAAACACCATATATTTT. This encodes CASSLDRASSGNTIYF.

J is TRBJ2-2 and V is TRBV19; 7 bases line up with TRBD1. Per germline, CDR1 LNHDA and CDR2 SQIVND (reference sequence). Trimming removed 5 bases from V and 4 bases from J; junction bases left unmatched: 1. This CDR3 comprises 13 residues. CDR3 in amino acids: CASSAGGTGELFF. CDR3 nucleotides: TGTGCCAGTAGTGCAGGGGGCACCGGGGAGCTGTTTTTT.